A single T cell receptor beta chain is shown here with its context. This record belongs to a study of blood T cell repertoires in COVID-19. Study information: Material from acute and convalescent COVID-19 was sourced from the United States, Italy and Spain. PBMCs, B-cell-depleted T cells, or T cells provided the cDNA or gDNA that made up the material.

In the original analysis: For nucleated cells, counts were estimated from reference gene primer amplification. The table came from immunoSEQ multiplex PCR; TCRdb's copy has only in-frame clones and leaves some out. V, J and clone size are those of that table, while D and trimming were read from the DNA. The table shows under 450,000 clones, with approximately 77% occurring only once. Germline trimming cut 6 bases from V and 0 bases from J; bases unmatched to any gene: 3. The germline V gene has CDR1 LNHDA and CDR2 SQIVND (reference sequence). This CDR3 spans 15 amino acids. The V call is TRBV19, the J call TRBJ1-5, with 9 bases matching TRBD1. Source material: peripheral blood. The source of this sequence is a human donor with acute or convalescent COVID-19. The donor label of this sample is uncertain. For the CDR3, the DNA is TGTGCCAGTAGACGGACAGGGGCTAGCAATCAGCCCCAGCATTTT. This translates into CASRRTGASNQPQHF.